The next 32 T cell receptor beta chains were all read from a single sample in a study of T cell responses to AZD1222 COVID-19 vaccine. Assay: immunoSEQ multiplex PCR; the TCRdb copy retains only in-frame clones and omits some. The table shows 150,000 to 180,000 clones, with roughly 90% occurring only once. The material was peripheral blood, obtained on day 0 of AZD1222 vaccination. All receptors come from an adult in good health.

This clone was seen only a few times. This chain connects TRBV7-2 to TRBJ1-2; tentatively, D is TRBD1 (6 bases). The germline V and J ends were trimmed by 4 bases and 4 bases, with 25 bases remaining between them. The CDR3 is 18 amino acids. Germline V CDR1 and CDR2: SGHTA, FQGNSA. Written as DNA, the CDR3 is TGTGCCAGCAGCTCGCTACTGGTCTCGGGGGCAGGCTTCTATGGCTACACCTTC. Translated, it gives CASSSLLVSGAGFYGYTF.

The chain has TRBV5-4 and TRBJ2-5; D is uncertain. This CDR3 is 15 amino acids long. From germline, CDR1 is SGHNT and CDR2 YYREEE (reference sequence). The V end lost 1 base, the J end lost 1 base, and 11 bases lay between the germline ends. The CDR3 sequence is CASSLLLAGQETQYF. The CDR3 DNA is TGTGCCAGCAGCTTGTTATTGGCCGGCCAAGAGACCCAGTACTTC.

The chain carries TRBV27 and TRBJ2-4, with D perhaps matching TRBD1 (5 bases). Deletions cut 6 bases from V and 0 bases from J, with 12 bases between. CDR1 and CDR2 from the germline V gene are MNHEY and SMNVEV (reference sequence). The CDR3 has 15 amino acids. The CDR3 nucleotides read TGTGCCAGCAGCGCAGACAGTCTAGCCAAAAACATTCAGTACTTC. It codes for CASSADSLAKNIQYF.

This rearrangement joins TRBV3-1 (or the pseudogene TRBV3-2) to TRBJ2-7; TRBD2 agrees at 7 bases. CDR3 length equals 14 residues. V dropped 1 base and J dropped 0; count of bases not matched to a gene: 0. CDR1 and CDR2 (germline): LGHDT, YNNKEL (reference sequence). In nucleotides, the CDR3 is TGTGCCAGCAGCCAAGCGGGGGGCTCCTACGAGCAGTACTTC. Encoded protein: CASSQAGGSYEQYF.

The V gene is TRBV3-1 (or the pseudogene TRBV3-2), the J gene TRBJ1-1; D is unresolved. The length of the CDR3 is 14 residues. The germline V and J ends were trimmed by 0 bases and 7 bases, with 12 bases remaining between them. The germline V gene has CDR1 LGHDT and CDR2 YNNKEL (reference sequence). CDR3 sequence (DNA): TGTGCCAGCAGCCAAGATGGGATGAAGGGTGAAGCTTTCTTT. Amino acids: CASSQDGMKGEAFF.

This clone appeared once. V is TRBV12-5 and J is TRBJ2-5; weak D call: TRBD2 (6 bases). Looked up from germline, CDR1 is LGHNT and CDR2 is FRNRAP. The CDR3 is 13 amino acids. With 2 bases removed from V and 7 bases from J, the gap between germline ends came to 11 bases. The chain's CDR3 is CASGLLQGGTQYF. The CDR3 DNA is TGTGCTAGTGGTTTGCTGCAGGGAGGGACCCAGTACTTC.

V is TRBV7-2 and J is TRBJ1-2; 7 bases are a match to TRBD1. This CDR3 region has 14 residues. Germline CDR1 SGHTA, CDR2 FQGNSA. J gave up 7 bases and V 5 bases, and 10 bases lay outside the gene matches. CDR3 amino acids: CASSPDHRGGGYTF. DNA for the CDR3: TGTGCCAGCAGCCCAGATCACAGGGGCGGTGGCTACACCTTC.

The gene calls are TRBV20-1 and TRBJ1-2, with TRBD1 matching 7 bases. Germline loops: CDR1 DFQATT, CDR2 SNEGSKA (reference sequence). The CDR3 has 11 amino acids. CDR3 region: CGGQPNYGYTF. CDR3 in DNA: TGCGGGGGACAGCCTAACTATGGCTACACCTTC.

The chain is built from TRBV7-2 and TRBJ1-3; perhaps TRBD1 as D (5 bases). Germline V CDR1 and CDR2: SGHTA, FQGNSA. Trimming removed 0 bases from V and 0 bases from J, with 9 bases in between. The CDR3 is 16 residues long. The CDR3 nucleotides are TGTGCCAGCAGCTTAGCGGGTCAGGGCTCTGGAAACACCATATATTTT. Translating gives CASSLAGQGSGNTIYF.

This clone has only one observation. The rearrangement links TRBV4-3 to TRBJ2-2; D remains ambiguous. V was shortened by 4 bases and J by 2 bases, with 11 bases between the two germline ends. The CDR3 spans 15 residues. Germline-derived CDR1 and CDR2 are LGHNA and YSLEER. CDR3 nucleotides: TGCGCCAGCAGCCTATCGGCGGCCAACACCGGGGAGCTGTTTTTT. The encoded protein is CASSLSAANTGELFF.

The chain couples TRBV4-1 to TRBJ1-5, with D hard to call. Germline V lookup: CDR1 MGHRA, CDR2 YSYEKL. The CDR3 is 13 residues long. The V gene lost 0 bases and the J gene lost 6 bases, with 6 bases spanning the gap. CDR3 residues: CASSQDRGQPQHF. CDR3 DNA: TGCGCCAGCAGCCAAGATCGTGGTCAGCCCCAGCATTTT.

The chain uses TRBV6-5 and TRBJ2-7, with D unclear. From germline, CDR1 is MNHEY and CDR2 SVGAGI. The V and J ends lost 0 bases and 0 bases respectively, with 9 bases between them. The CDR3 covers 15 residues. The CDR3 nucleotides read TGTGCCAGCAGTTACTCGTACAGAAGCTCCTACGAGCAGTACTTC. It is translated as CASSYSYRSSYEQYF.

The V gene is TRBV24-1, the J gene TRBJ1-4; D not certain. The CDR3 contains 14 residues. The germline V gene encodes CDR1 KGHDR and CDR2 SFDVKD. The V end was cut by 6 bases, the J end by 5 bases, with 12 bases between. This chain's CDR3 is CATSPNGVNEKLFF. CDR3 nucleotides: TGTGCCACCAGTCCTAATGGGGTGAATGAAAAACTGTTTTTT.

The V and J genes are TRBV5-5 and TRBJ1-3, with D perhaps matching TRBD1 (5 bases). This CDR3 has 15 residues. The germline V and J ends were trimmed by 3 bases and 0 bases, with 10 bases remaining between them. In germline, CDR1 is SGHKS, CDR2 YYEKEE (reference sequence). The CDR3 DNA is TGTGCCAGCAGCTGGGGTGGGGGCTCTGGAAACACCATATATTTT. Its protein is CASSWGGGSGNTIYF.

The chain is built from TRBV5-4 and TRBJ2-1; the match to TRBD1 covers 8 bases. Per germline, CDR1 SGHNT and CDR2 YYREEE (reference sequence). The CDR3 runs to 15 residues. The V gene end was trimmed by 1 base and the J gene end by 3 bases; junction bases not matched to a gene: 3. CDR3 loop: CASSLRTGGYNEQFF. The CDR3 DNA is TGTGCCAGCAGCTTGCGTACAGGGGGCTACAATGAGCAGTTCTTC.

The rearrangement uses TRBV18 and TRBJ1-5; no firm D call. Germline V gene lookup returns CDR1 KGHSH and CDR2 LQKENI. The CDR3 has 15 residues. Trimming took 6 bases from V and 6 from J, leaving 18 bases between them. The CDR3 region has the DNA TGTGCCAGCTCGCGACGGGGTCCCGAGGGTCAGCCCCAGCATTTT. This gives the protein CASSRRGPEGQPQHF.

The chain uses TRBV13 and TRBJ2-5, with 7 bases fitting TRBD1. The CDR3 spans 14 residues. Germline CDR1 is PRHDT and CDR2 is FYEKMQ (reference sequence). The V gene end was trimmed by 6 bases and the J gene end by 2 bases; junction bases not matched to a gene: 6. DNA for the CDR3: TGTGCCAGCAGGTACGGGACAGTGCAAGAGACCCAGTACTTC. Amino acids: CASRYGTVQETQYF.

With respect to this clone: The same CDR3 also results from other DNA sequences found in this sample. The CDR3 protein is CASSPPGQGGEKLFF. The CDR3, as DNA: TGTGCCAGCTCACCGCCAGGACAGGGTGGTGAAAAACTGTTTTTT. This rearrangement joins TRBV18 to TRBJ1-4; 8 nucleotides align to TRBD1. This CDR3 comprises 15 residues. Looked up from germline, CDR1 is KGHSH and CDR2 is LQKENI. The V gene end was trimmed by 3 bases and the J gene end by 7 bases; junction bases not matched to a gene: 7.

The chain employs TRBV21-1 and TRBJ2-4. TRBV21-1 is described as a pseudogene. This CDR3 is built from 17 residues. The CDR3 sequence is CASSKDGTSGAKNIQYF. DNA of the CDR3: TGTGCTAGCAGCAAAGATGGGACCTCAGGGGCCAAAAACATTCAGTACTTC.

The J gene is TRBJ1-4, the V gene TRBV18; no reliable D call. The V end was cut by 3 bases, the J end by 8 bases, with 10 bases between. CDR1 KGHSH and CDR2 LQKENI come from the germline V gene. The CDR3 totals 13 residues. This CDR3 is CASSPGREEKLFF. DNA of the CDR3: TGTGCCAGCTCACCCGGGAGGGAGGAAAAACTGTTTTTT.

For the CDR3, the DNA is TGTGCCAGCTCACGATTGGCAGATACGCAGTATTTT. Amino acid sequence: CASSRLADTQYF. The rearrangement links TRBV18 to TRBJ2-3, with unresolved D. Trimming cost V 4 bases and J 4 bases, with 6 bases left between them. The CDR3 length is 12 residues. Germline CDR1 and CDR2: KGHSH and LQKENI.

The V gene is TRBV27, the J gene TRBJ2-7; 7 positions match TRBD2. V was pared by 5 bases and J by 1 base, with 8 bases of the junction left unmatched. The CDR3 sequence is 15 residues long. CDR1 and CDR2 from the germline V gene are MNHEY and SMNVEV (reference sequence). The DNA for the CDR3 is TGTGCCAGCAGTCTATTACCGGGGGGTTCCTACGAGCAGTACTTC. Translating gives CASSLLPGGSYEQYF.

The chain recombines TRBV18 with TRBJ1-1; D perhaps matches TRBD1 (5 bases). From germline, CDR1 is KGHSH and CDR2 LQKENI. The CDR3 totals 12 residues. V lost 6 bases, J lost 11 bases, and 16 bases lay in between. CDR3 nucleotides: TGTGCCAGCTCGACCGGGGCAGTGACGGCTTTCTTT. Its translation is CASSTGAVTAFF.

The rearrangement links TRBV10-3 to TRBJ2-6, with a possible D match to TRBD2 (6 bases). The CDR3 runs to 16 residues. The V and J ends lost 0 bases and 0 bases respectively, with 6 bases between them. Germline assignment: CDR1 ENHRY and CDR2 SYGVKD. As DNA, the CDR3 is TGTGCCATCAGTGAGTCGGAGGGCTCTGGGGCCAACGTCCTGACTTTC. Amino acids: CAISESEGSGANVLTF.

The chain joins TRBV4-2 to TRBJ1-4, with D possibly being TRBD1 (5 bases). The germline V gene encodes CDR1 LGHNA and CDR2 YNFKEQ. Deletions cut 2 bases from V and 3 bases from J, with 13 bases between. CDR3 length: 16 residues. This CDR3 is CASSQLGREANEKLFF. CDR3 DNA: TGTGCCAGCAGCCAATTGGGCAGGGAGGCTAATGAAAAACTGTTTTTT.

This rearrangement joins TRBV4-1 to TRBJ2-7; perhaps TRBD2 as D (6 bases). This CDR3 comprises 15 residues. Germline V gives CDR1 MGHRA, CDR2 YSYEKL. V dropped 1 base and J dropped 3 bases, with 13 bases sitting between them. The DNA for the CDR3 is TGCGCCAGCAGCCAAGTTGGGGGGAACTACTACGAGCAGTACTTC. It is translated as CASSQVGGNYYEQYF.

The chain joins TRBV18 to TRBJ1-3, with a possible D match to TRBD1 (5 bases). This CDR3 is built from 15 residues. CDR1 and CDR2 (germline): KGHSH, LQKENI. Trimming left V 3 bases short and J 0 bases short, with 9 bases between. The CDR3 DNA reads TGTGCCAGCTCACCCTCCGGGGGCTCTGGAAACACCATATATTTT. Translated: CASSPSGGSGNTIYF.

Comment on this clone: The germline gene is not matched at one end of the junction; a read error may be the cause. The chain couples TRBV5-4 to TRBJ1-6; D is unresolved. The CDR3 has 14 residues. Germline CDR1 is SGHNT and CDR2 is YYREEE (reference sequence). CDR3 protein: CASSLGVSNSPLHF. The CDR3 region has the DNA TGTGCCAGCAGTTTGGGTGTCTCTAATTCACCCCTCCACTTT.

The chain carries TRBV6-2 or TRBV6-3 and TRBJ1-2; 8 bases match TRBD1. The V gene end was trimmed by 2 bases and the J gene end by 8 bases; junction bases not matched to a gene: 10. Per germline, CDR1 MNHEY and CDR2 SVGEGT. The CDR3 length is 15 residues. The CDR3 DNA reads as TGTGCCAGCAGTTACACCACCGGGACAGGAGGCGGCTACACCTTC. Protein sequence: CASSYTTGTGGGYTF.

This chain connects TRBV5-6 to TRBJ1-5, with D possibly matching TRBD1 (6 bases). CDR3 length equals 12 residues. Deletions cut 8 bases from V and 6 bases from J, with 12 bases between. Germline lookup yields CDR1 SGHDT and CDR2 YYEEEE. Here the CDR3 DNA reads TGTGCCAGTAACAGGGCGGGTCAGCCCCAGCATTTT. Translating gives CASNRAGQPQHF.

The chain is built from TRBV4-1 and TRBJ2-2; TRBD2 matches 8 bases. Per the germline V gene, CDR1 is MGHRA and CDR2 is YSYEKL. This CDR3 is built from 17 residues. Trimming took 0 bases from V and 5 from J; bases not matched to a gene: 8. This chain's CDR3 is CASSQDLVGLGTGELFF. DNA for the CDR3: TGCGCCAGCAGCCAAGATCTCGTGGGACTAGGAACCGGGGAGCTGTTTTTT.

The chain carries TRBV3-1 (or the pseudogene TRBV3-2) and TRBJ2-5; D is tentatively TRBD1 or TRBD2 (5 bases each). Germline V gives CDR1 LGHDT, CDR2 YNNKEL (reference sequence). The length of the CDR3 is 19 residues. Trimming stripped 3 bases from V and 1 base from J, with 24 bases between. The CDR3 sequence: CASSHKLSSGNRTQETQYF. CDR3 coding DNA: TGTGCCAGCAGCCACAAGCTGAGCTCGGGGAACAGGACCCAAGAGACCCAGTACTTC.